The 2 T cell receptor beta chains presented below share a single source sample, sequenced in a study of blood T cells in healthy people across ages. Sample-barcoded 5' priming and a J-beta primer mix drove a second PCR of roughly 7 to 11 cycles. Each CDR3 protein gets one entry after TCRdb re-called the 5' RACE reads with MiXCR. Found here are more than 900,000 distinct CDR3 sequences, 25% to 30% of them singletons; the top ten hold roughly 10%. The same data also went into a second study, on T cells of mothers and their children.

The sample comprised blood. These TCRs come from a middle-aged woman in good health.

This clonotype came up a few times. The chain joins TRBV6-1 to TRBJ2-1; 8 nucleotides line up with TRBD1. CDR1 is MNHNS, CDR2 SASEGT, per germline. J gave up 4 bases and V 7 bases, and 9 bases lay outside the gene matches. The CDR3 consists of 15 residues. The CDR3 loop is CASTKGTGVYNEQFF. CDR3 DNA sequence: TGTGCCAGCACTAAGGGGACAGGAGTTTACAATGAGCAGTTCTTC.

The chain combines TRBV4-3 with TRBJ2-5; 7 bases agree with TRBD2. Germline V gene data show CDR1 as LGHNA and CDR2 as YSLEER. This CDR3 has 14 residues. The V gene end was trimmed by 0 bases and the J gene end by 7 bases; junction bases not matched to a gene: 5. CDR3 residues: CASSQDAGRGTQYF. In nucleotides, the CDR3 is TGCGCCAGCAGCCAAGATGCAGGGAGGGGGACCCAGTACTTC.